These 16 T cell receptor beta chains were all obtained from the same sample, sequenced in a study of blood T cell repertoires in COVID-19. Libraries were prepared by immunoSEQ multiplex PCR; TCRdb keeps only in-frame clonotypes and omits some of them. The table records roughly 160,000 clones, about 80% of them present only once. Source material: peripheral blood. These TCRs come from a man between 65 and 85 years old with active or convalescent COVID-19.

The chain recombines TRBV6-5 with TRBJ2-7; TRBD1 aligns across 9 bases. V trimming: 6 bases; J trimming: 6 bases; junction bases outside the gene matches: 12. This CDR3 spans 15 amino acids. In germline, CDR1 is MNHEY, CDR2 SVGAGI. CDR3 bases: TGTGCCAGCAGGTCGCCCGGGACAGGGTCCAGCGAGCAGTACTTC. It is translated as CASRSPGTGSSEQYF.

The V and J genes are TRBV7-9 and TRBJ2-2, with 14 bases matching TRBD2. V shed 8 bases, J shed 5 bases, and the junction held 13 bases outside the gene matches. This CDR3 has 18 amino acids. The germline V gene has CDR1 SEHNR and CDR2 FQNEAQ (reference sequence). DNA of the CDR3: TGTGCCAGCCCTCCGCCGGGACTAGCGGGAGCAGGAACCGGGGAGCTGTTTTTT. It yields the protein CASPPPGLAGAGTGELFF.

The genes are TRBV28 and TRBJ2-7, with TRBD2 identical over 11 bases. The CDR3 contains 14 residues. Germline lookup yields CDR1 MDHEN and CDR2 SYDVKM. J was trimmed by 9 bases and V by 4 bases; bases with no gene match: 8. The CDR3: CASSYRGLAGGQYF. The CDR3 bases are TGTGCCAGCAGTTATCGAGGGCTAGCGGGAGGGCAGTACTTC.

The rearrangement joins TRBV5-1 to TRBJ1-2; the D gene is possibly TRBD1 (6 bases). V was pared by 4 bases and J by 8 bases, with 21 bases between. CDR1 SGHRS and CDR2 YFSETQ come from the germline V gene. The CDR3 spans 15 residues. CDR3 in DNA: TGCGCCAGCAGCCTAGGACAGATACATTTCGGAGGCTACACCTTC. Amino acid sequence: CASSLGQIHFGGYTF. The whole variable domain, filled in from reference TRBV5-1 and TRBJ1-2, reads KAGVTQTPRYLIKTRGQQVTLSCSPISGHRSVSWYQQTPGQGLQFLFEYFSETQRNKGNFPGRFSGRQFSNSRSEMNVSTLELGDSALYLCASSLGQIHFGGYTFGSGTRLTVV.

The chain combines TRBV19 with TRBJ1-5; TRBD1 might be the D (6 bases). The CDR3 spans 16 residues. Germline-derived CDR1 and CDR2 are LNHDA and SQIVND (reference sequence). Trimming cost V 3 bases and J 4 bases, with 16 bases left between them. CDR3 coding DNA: TGTGCCAGTAGTATGAGGGGCAGGGGAAAGAATCAGCCCCAGCATTTT. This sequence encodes CASSMRGRGKNQPQHF.

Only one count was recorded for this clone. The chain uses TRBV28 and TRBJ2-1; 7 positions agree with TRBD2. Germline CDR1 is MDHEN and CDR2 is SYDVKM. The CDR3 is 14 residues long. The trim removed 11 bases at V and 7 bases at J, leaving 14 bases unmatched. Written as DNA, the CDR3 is TGTGCCCTGACCCCGGCGGGAGCCAAAAATGAGCAGTTCTTC. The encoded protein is CALTPAGAKNEQFF.

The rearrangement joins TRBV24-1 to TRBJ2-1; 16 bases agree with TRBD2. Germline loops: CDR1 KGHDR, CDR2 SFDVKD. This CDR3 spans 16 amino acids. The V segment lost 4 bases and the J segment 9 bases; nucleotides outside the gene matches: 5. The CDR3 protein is CATSEGTSGRAGEQFF. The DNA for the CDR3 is TGTGCCACCAGTGAAGGGACTAGCGGGAGGGCCGGTGAGCAGTTCTTC.

CDR3 protein: CASSPPTSNEQYF. Written as DNA, the CDR3 is TGTGCCAGTAGCCCACCAACTAGCAACGAGCAGTACTTC. The genes are TRBV19 and TRBJ2-7, with TRBD2 as a possible D gene (6 bases). The germline CDR1 and CDR2 sequences are LNHDA and SQIVND (reference sequence). V lost 6 bases, J lost 5 bases, and 14 bases lay in between. CDR3 length equals 13 residues.

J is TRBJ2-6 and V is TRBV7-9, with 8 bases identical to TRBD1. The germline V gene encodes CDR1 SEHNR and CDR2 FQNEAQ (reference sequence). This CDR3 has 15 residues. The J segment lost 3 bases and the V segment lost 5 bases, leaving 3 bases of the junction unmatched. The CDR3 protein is CASSPGTGGANVLTF. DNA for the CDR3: TGTGCCAGCAGCCCGGGGACAGGTGGGGCCAACGTCCTGACTTTC.

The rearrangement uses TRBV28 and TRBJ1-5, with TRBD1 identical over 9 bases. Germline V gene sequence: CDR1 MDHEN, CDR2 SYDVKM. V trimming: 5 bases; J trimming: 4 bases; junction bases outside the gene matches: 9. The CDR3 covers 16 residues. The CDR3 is CASSPGTGWSNQPQHF. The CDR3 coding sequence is TGTGCCAGCAGTCCGGGGACAGGGTGGTCTAATCAGCCCCAGCATTTT.

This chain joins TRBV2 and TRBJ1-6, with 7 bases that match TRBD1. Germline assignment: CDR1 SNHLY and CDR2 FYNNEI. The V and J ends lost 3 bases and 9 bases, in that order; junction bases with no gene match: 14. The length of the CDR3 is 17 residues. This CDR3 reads CASSDLASTGVSSPLHF. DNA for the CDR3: TGTGCCAGCAGTGATCTGGCGTCTACAGGGGTTAGTTCACCCCTCCACTTT.

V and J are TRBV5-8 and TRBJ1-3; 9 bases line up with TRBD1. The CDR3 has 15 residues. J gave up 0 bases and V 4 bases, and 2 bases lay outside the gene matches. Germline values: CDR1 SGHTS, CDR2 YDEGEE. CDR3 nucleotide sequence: TGTGCCAGCAGCCGGGACAGGGTCTCTGGAAACACCATATATTTT. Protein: CASSRDRVSGNTIYF.

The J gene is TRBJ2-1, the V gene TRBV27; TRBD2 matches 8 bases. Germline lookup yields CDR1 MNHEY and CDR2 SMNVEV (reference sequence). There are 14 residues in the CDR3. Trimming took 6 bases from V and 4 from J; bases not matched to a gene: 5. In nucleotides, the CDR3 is TGTGCCAGCAGAGAGCGGGGGAGTTACAATGAGCAGTTCTTC. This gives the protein CASRERGSYNEQFF.

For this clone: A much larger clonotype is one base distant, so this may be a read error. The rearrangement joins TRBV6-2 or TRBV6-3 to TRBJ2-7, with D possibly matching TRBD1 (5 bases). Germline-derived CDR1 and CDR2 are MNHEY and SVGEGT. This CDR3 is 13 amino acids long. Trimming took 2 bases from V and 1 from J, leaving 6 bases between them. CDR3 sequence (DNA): TGTGCCAGCAGTTACGACAGTTCCTACGAGCAGTACTTC. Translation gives CASSYDSSYEQYF.

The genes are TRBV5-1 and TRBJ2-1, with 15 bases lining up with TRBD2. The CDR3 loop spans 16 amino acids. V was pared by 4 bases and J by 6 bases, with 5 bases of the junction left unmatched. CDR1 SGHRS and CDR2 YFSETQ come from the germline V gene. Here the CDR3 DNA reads TGCGCCAGCAGCCGGACTAGCGGGGGGGCTCGCAATGAGCAGTTCTTC. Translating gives CASSRTSGGARNEQFF.

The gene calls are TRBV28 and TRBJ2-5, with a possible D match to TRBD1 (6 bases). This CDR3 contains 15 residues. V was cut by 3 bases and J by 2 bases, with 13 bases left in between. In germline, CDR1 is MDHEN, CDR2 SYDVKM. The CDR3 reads CASSLPLRGQETQYF. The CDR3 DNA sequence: TGTGCCAGCAGTTTGCCGTTGAGGGGGCAAGAGACCCAGTACTTC.